The entry that follows covers one TCR beta chain sequence. Its antigen is as yet unknown. The sample originates from a study of chemoradiotherapy in HPV16-positive cancers. Profiling relied on immunoSEQ multiplex PCR, and the TCRdb table lists in-frame clones only, not all of them. The sample has roughly 25,000 clones, roughly 94% seen once. Study-level points and caveats: During treatment, candidate HPV-specific clones and E7-related motifs expanded in tumor. For HPV16-positive patients, expanding HPV-responsive T cells associated with longer recurrence-free survival.

J was trimmed by 5 bases and V by 4 bases; bases with no gene match: 7. The CDR3 covers 14 residues. The germline gives CDR1 LNHDA, CDR2 SQIVND (reference sequence). The TCR comes from a human donor with HPV-associated anogenital cancer. The sample was gathered from a patient who underwent chemoradiotherapy. The rearrangement joins TRBV19 to TRBJ1-2, with 7 bases aligning to TRBD1. CDR3 residues: CASSTHRGTYGYTF. CDR3 DNA sequence: TGTGCCAGTAGTACACACAGGGGCACTTATGGCTACACCTTC. The whole variable domain, remainder taken from reference TRBV19 and TRBJ1-2, is DGGITQSPKYLFRKEGQNVTLSCEQNLNHDAMYWYRQDPGQGLRLIYYSQIVNDFQKGDIAEGYSVSREKKESFPLTVTSAQKNPTAFYLCASSTHRGTYGYTFGSGTRLTVV.